What follows are 31 T cell receptor beta chains derived from one specimen sequenced in a study of blood T cell repertoires in COVID-19. Measured with immunoSEQ multiplex PCR; TCRdb has only the in-frame clones, and not every one. Of under 250,000 clones listed, around 83% are singletons. Sequenced material: peripheral blood. Source of these receptors: a woman aged 18-35 years with acute or convalescent COVID-19.

In the case of this clone: The sample contains more than one DNA sequence encoding this CDR3. The chain carries TRBV6-5 and TRBJ2-1; maybe TRBD2 (6 bases). The CDR3 length is 15 residues. Per the germline V gene, CDR1 is MNHEY and CDR2 is SVGAGI. Trimming removed 0 bases from V and 4 bases from J, with 10 bases in between. This CDR3 is CASSYSGLAYNEQFF. DNA for the CDR3: TGTGCCAGCAGTTACTCGGGGCTAGCGTACAATGAGCAGTTCTTC.

This clone was picked up a small number of times. The CDR3 sequence is CASSPLGDTGELFF. CDR3 DNA: TGTGCCAGCAGTCCATTAGGAGACACCGGGGAGCTGTTTTTT. V gene TRBV6-4 combines with J gene TRBJ2-2; D is ambiguous. The CDR3 is made up of 14 amino acids. The ends were cut back, 5 bases at V and 3 bases at J, with 10 bases in the middle. Germline CDR1 reads MRHNA; CDR2 reads SNTAGT.

The chain carries TRBV7-2 and TRBJ2-7; 9 bases are shared with TRBD2. In germline, CDR1 is SGHTA, CDR2 FQGNSA. The CDR3 has 15 residues. V was pared by 2 bases and J by 4 bases, with 6 bases of the junction left unmatched. CDR3 DNA: TGTGCCAGCAGCTTATCCGCTAGCGGGATTTACGAGCAGTACTTC. As protein: CASSLSASGIYEQYF.

The V gene is TRBV28, the J gene TRBJ1-2, with TRBD1 as a possible D gene (5 bases). Germline CDR1 reads MDHEN; CDR2 reads SYDVKM. CDR3 length equals 12 residues. Trimming left V 7 bases short and J 8 bases short, with 14 bases between. The CDR3 nucleotides read TGTGCCAGCAATTCCCGGGGGTGGGGCTACACCTTC. Translated, it gives CASNSRGWGYTF.

Note on this clone: Other DNA sequences from this sample encode an identical CDR3 as well. This chain links TRBV7-2 with TRBJ1-1; D not resolved. The CDR3 covers 15 residues. Per germline, CDR1 SGHTA and CDR2 FQGNSA. Trimming took 0 bases from V and 0 from J, leaving 8 bases between them. The CDR3 protein is CASSLAAGLNTEAFF. DNA of the CDR3: TGTGCCAGCAGCTTAGCGGCAGGCCTGAACACTGAAGCTTTCTTT.

This chain joins TRBV7-3 and TRBJ2-5, with 7 bases aligning to TRBD1. The CDR3 covers 15 residues. Germline assignment: CDR1 SGHTA and CDR2 FQGTGA. Germline trimming cut 5 bases from V and 3 bases from J; bases unmatched to any gene: 9. CDR3 nucleotide sequence: TGTGCCAGCAGCCCAAGACAGGGTCCGAAAGAGACCCAGTACTTC. Its protein is CASSPRQGPKETQYF. Supplemented by reference TRBV7-3 and TRBJ2-5, the full variable domain reads GAGVSQTPSNKVTEKGKYVELRCDPISGHTALYWYRQSLGQGPEFLIYFQGTGAADDSGLPNDRFFAVRPEGSVSTLKIQRTERGDSAVYLCASSPRQGPKETQYFGPGTRLLVL.

This sequence joins TRBV19 and TRBJ2-3; D perhaps matches TRBD1 (5 bases). The CDR3 runs to 12 residues. The V and J ends lost 6 bases and 1 base respectively, with 5 bases between them. The germline CDR1 and CDR2 sequences are LNHDA and SQIVND (reference sequence). The CDR3 reads CASRQGTDTQYF. CDR3 nucleotide sequence: TGTGCCAGTAGACAGGGCACAGATACGCAGTATTTT.

This rearrangement joins TRBV5-1 to TRBJ2-1; the match to TRBD2 covers 8 bases. The CDR3 length is 14 residues. Looked up from germline, CDR1 is SGHRS and CDR2 is YFSETQ. Trimming cost V 2 bases and J 7 bases; bases outside gene matches: 5. The CDR3 loop reads CASSFYGTRNEQFF. The CDR3 DNA reads as TGCGCCAGCAGCTTTTATGGGACTAGGAATGAGCAGTTCTTC.

This sequence joins TRBV7-2 and TRBJ1-1; unclear D gene. Looked up from germline, CDR1 is SGHTA and CDR2 is FQGNSA. The ends were cut back, 0 bases at V and 0 bases at J, with 11 bases in the middle. The CDR3 loop spans 16 amino acids. CDR3 protein: CASSLASSVMNTEAFF. CDR3 in DNA: TGTGCCAGCAGCTTAGCATCTTCGGTAATGAACACTGAAGCTTTCTTT.

J is TRBJ2-7 and V is TRBV7-9; the D gene is possibly TRBD2 (6 bases). Germline CDR1 reads SEHNR; CDR2 reads FQNEAQ (reference sequence). With 1 base removed from V and 6 bases from J, the gap between germline ends came to 13 bases. The CDR3 has 14 residues. The CDR3 spells CASSLDSGAREQYF. CDR3 nucleotides: TGTGCCAGCAGCTTAGATTCGGGAGCCCGCGAGCAGTACTTC.

V is TRBV18 and J is TRBJ2-1, with D perhaps matching TRBD2 (5 bases). CDR3 length: 15 residues. V gave up 1 base and J gave up 0 bases, with 7 bases separating them. CDR1 and CDR2 from the germline V gene are KGHSH and LQKENI. The CDR3 reads CASSPRRGSYNEQFF. The CDR3, as DNA: TGTGCCAGCTCACCACGTCGGGGCTCCTACAATGAGCAGTTCTTC.

The rearrangement uses TRBV6-2 or TRBV6-3 and TRBJ1-2, with TRBD1 matching over 9 bases. V shed 2 bases, J shed 7 bases, and the junction held 2 bases outside the gene matches. Germline loops: CDR1 MNHEY, CDR2 SVGEGT. The CDR3 extends over 13 amino acids. DNA for the CDR3: TGTGCCAGCAGTTACGGGACAGGGCTTGGCTACACCTTC. It specifies CASSYGTGLGYTF.

This chain links TRBV7-3 with TRBJ2-5; 8 nucleotides match TRBD2. CDR1 and CDR2 (germline): SGHTA, FQGTGA. The ends lost 2 bases at V and 5 bases at J; junction bases unmatched: 13. The CDR3 spans 17 residues. The CDR3: CASSLGLAGGGRETQYF. The CDR3 region has the DNA TGTGCCAGCAGCTTAGGACTAGCCGGGGGAGGGCGGGAGACCCAGTACTTC.

The rearrangement links TRBV11-2 to TRBJ1-4; D possibly corresponds to TRBD1 (6 bases). Deletions cut 5 bases from V and 4 bases from J, with 23 bases between. The germline gives CDR1 SGHAT, CDR2 FQNNGV. The CDR3 extends over 18 amino acids. The CDR3, as DNA: TGTGCCAGCAGCCTACGGGACATTCGAATTTCCTATAATGAAAAACTGTTTTTT. This translates into CASSLRDIRISYNEKLFF.

This rearrangement joins TRBV6-2 or TRBV6-3 to TRBJ1-2; TRBD1 matches 8 bases. Germline V gene data show CDR1 as MNHEY and CDR2 as SVGEGT. Unmatched junction bases numbered 4, after V lost 6 bases and J lost 7 bases. The CDR3 loop spans 12 amino acids. The CDR3 region is CASSQGASGYTF. As DNA, the CDR3 is TGTGCCAGCAGCCAGGGGGCGTCTGGCTACACCTTC.

The chain combines TRBV5-5 with TRBJ2-1; 9 bases line up with TRBD2. Looked up from germline, CDR1 is SGHKS and CDR2 is YYEKEE (reference sequence). V lost 3 bases to trimming and J lost 8 bases; unmatched junction nucleotides: 6. The CDR3 contains 14 residues. In nucleotides, the CDR3 is TGTGCCAGCAGCTCGACTAGCGGTATTTATGAGCAGTTCTTC. It translates to CASSSTSGIYEQFF.

This clone appeared many times. The V and J genes are TRBV27 and TRBJ1-1; 7 bases map to TRBD1. The germline CDR1 and CDR2 sequences are MNHEY and SMNVEV (reference sequence). CDR3 length: 15 amino acids. Trimming removed 4 bases from V and 1 base from J; junction bases left unmatched: 6. In DNA form, the CDR3 reads TGTGCCAGCAGTTCCCGACAGGGCCGGAACACTGAAGCTTTCTTT. Translation: CASSSRQGRNTEAFF.

The count of this clone is one. The rearrangement uses TRBV19 and TRBJ2-2; the match to TRBD2 covers 13 bases. The CDR3 contains 16 residues. V trimming: 6 bases; J trimming: 4 bases; junction bases outside the gene matches: 5. Germline values: CDR1 LNHDA, CDR2 SQIVND (reference sequence). The CDR3 is CASRPGLAGSTGELFF. CDR3 bases: TGTGCCAGTAGACCGGGACTAGCGGGATCCACCGGGGAGCTGTTTTTT.

V and J are TRBV9 and TRBJ2-7; D is possibly TRBD2 (7 bases). Germline CDR1 and CDR2: SGDLS and YYNGEE. The V gene lost 4 bases and the J gene lost 3 bases, with 17 bases spanning the gap. CDR3 length equals 15 residues. CDR3 residues: CASSPQDSGNYEQYF. DNA of the CDR3: TGTGCCAGCAGCCCCCAGGACAGCGGGAACTACGAGCAGTACTTC.

The chain couples TRBV29-1 to TRBJ1-4; weak D call: TRBD1 (5 bases). The length of the CDR3 is 15 residues. The V and J ends lost 5 bases and 5 bases respectively, with 18 bases between them. Germline CDR1 SQVTM, CDR2 ANQGSEA. CDR3 protein: CSVLSGPRLNEKLFF. The CDR3 coding sequence is TGCAGCGTTTTGTCAGGGCCGCGATTAAATGAAAAACTGTTTTTT.

This clone was observed a few times. J is TRBJ2-2 and V is TRBV4-3; no clear D. The CDR3 has 14 residues. Trimming took off 2 bases at V and 1 base at J, with 5 bases between the two ends. Germline V lookup: CDR1 LGHNA, CDR2 YSLEER. The CDR3 is CASSQSQNTGELFF. In nucleotides, the CDR3 is TGCGCCAGCAGCCAATCACAGAACACCGGGGAGCTGTTTTTT.

The rearrangement uses TRBV29-1 and TRBJ2-7, with 9 bases matching TRBD1. CDR3 length equals 14 residues. V trimming: 1 base; J trimming: 6 bases; junction bases outside the gene matches: 7. Per the germline V gene, CDR1 is SQVTM and CDR2 is ANQGSEA. The chain's CDR3 is CSVEGDRGAAEQYF. The CDR3 DNA reads TGCAGCGTTGAAGGTGACAGGGGGGCGGCCGAGCAGTACTTC.

A remark on this clone: One end of the junction varies from germline; a read error may be responsible. The chain carries TRBV30 and TRBJ2-7, with D maybe TRBD2 (6 bases). This CDR3 has 11 residues. CDR1 is GTSNPN and CDR2 is SVGIG in the germline V gene (reference sequence). Here the CDR3 reads CAWSFAGRFWF. As DNA, the CDR3 is TGTGCCTGGAGTTTTGCAGGGAGGTTTTGGTTC.

J is TRBJ2-3 and V is TRBV7-6; tentative D call: TRBD2 (7 bases). V lost 3 bases to trimming and J lost 2 bases, with 12 bases between them. The CDR3 runs 15 residues. Germline CDR1 is SGHVS and CDR2 is FNYEAQ. The CDR3, as DNA: TGTGCCAGCAGCTTGGGGGGGGCGTTCACAGATACGCAGTATTTT. As protein: CASSLGGAFTDTQYF.

This chain joins TRBV7-9 and TRBJ2-5; a possible D gene is TRBD2 (6 bases). The CDR3 is made up of 16 amino acids. Trimming stripped 5 bases from V and 0 bases from J, with 16 bases between. Per the germline V gene, CDR1 is SEHNR and CDR2 is FQNEAQ (reference sequence). The CDR3 DNA follows: TGTGCCAGCAGCGAGCTAAGGACTACTAACCAAGAGACCCAGTACTTC. This sequence encodes CASSELRTTNQETQYF.

This clone has just one count. The V call is TRBV30, the J call TRBJ2-7, with TRBD1 matching over 9 bases. The CDR3 is 17 residues long. V gave up 0 bases and J gave up 2 bases; unmatched junction bases: 11. The V gene's germline CDR1 is GTSNPN and CDR2 SVGIG (reference sequence). The CDR3 reads CAWSVLWGTGTPYEQYF. The DNA of the CDR3 is TGTGCCTGGAGTGTACTGTGGGGGACAGGGACCCCCTACGAGCAGTACTTC.

This chain links TRBV19 with TRBJ2-5, with a weak D call TRBD1 (6 bases). V was pared by 4 bases and J by 4 bases, with 16 bases between. The CDR3 covers 15 residues. The germline gives CDR1 LNHDA, CDR2 SQIVND (reference sequence). The CDR3 sequence is CASSRSHGRGETQYF. As DNA, the CDR3 is TGTGCCAGTAGTAGGTCACACGGCAGGGGAGAGACCCAGTACTTC.

This clone was counted a few times. This sequence joins TRBV5-1 and TRBJ2-3, with TRBD2 identical over 9 bases. The CDR3 spans 14 residues. V dropped 5 bases and J dropped 6; count of bases not matched to a gene: 7. The germline gives CDR1 SGHRS, CDR2 YFSETQ. Here the CDR3 reads CASSWREGQDTQYF. CDR3 bases: TGCGCCAGCAGTTGGCGGGAGGGCCAGGATACGCAGTATTTT.

For this clone: Relative to the germline gene, one junction end is altered; a read error may explain this. The genes are TRBV7-7 and TRBJ2-7; 8 positions match TRBD2. Germline V gene sequence: CDR1 SSHAT, CDR2 FNYEAQ (reference sequence). This CDR3 is 15 amino acids long. The CDR3 sequence: CASSFLAGPSYEQYF. The CDR3 bases are TGTGCTAGCAGCTTTTTAGCGGGGCCATCCTACGAGCAGTACTTC.

The chain carries TRBV2 and TRBJ2-3; possibly TRBD2 for D (6 bases). V was clipped by 4 bases and J by 2 bases, with 13 bases between them. Germline V gene lookup returns CDR1 SNHLY and CDR2 FYNNEI. The CDR3 has 15 residues. CDR3 region: CASSATARDTDTQYF. The CDR3 nucleotides are TGTGCCAGCAGTGCGACGGCGCGGGACACAGATACGCAGTATTTT. The complete variable domain, with remaining parts taken from reference TRBV2 and TRBJ2-3, reads EPEVTQTPSHQVTQMGQEVILRCVPISNHLYFYWYRQILGQKVEFLVSFYNNEISEKSEIFDDQFSVERPDGSNFTLKIRSTKLEDSAMYFCASSATARDTDTQYFGPGTRLTVL.

This CDR3 reads CASQDRGFYEQYF. The DNA of the CDR3 is TGTGCCAGCCAAGACAGGGGGTTCTACGAGCAGTACTTC. This chain joins TRBV5-8 and TRBJ2-7, with 9 bases aligning to TRBD1. This CDR3 region has 13 residues. CDR1 SGHTS and CDR2 YDEGEE come from the germline V gene. With 7 bases clipped from V and 3 bases from J, the junction kept 5 bases outside the gene matches.